The 20 T cell receptor beta chains listed next were all sequenced from one sample in a study of T cells in Graves' hyperthyroidism and ophthalmopathy (dated by TCRdb to between 2018 and 2020). Library preparation employed multiplex PCR. Sequencing instrument: Illumina HiSeq 2000. Amplification of TCR beta CDR3 regions was carried out from RNA transcripts. A first-round RT-PCR of the TCR CDR3 used the HTBI primer set with the Qiagen OneStep RT-PCR kit. TCRdb's own reprocessing of the public reads used fastp at Q25 and MiXCR and kept productive beta chains. Rows merge per CDR3 protein into single entries with the most common DNA and genes. Within this sample are roughly 700,000 distinct CDR3 sequences, with about a third of them counted one time only. The ten largest clones capture 31% of the sample. The sequencing input was blood. The receptor set was obtained from a woman in her forties with Graves' hyperthyroidism.

This clonotype showed up many times. CDR3: CSGGGSYGYTF. CDR3 DNA: TGCAGCGGAGGGGGTTCTTATGGCTACACCTTC. The chain is built from TRBV29-1 and TRBJ1-2; D may be TRBD1 (6 bases). Trimming took 7 bases from V and 5 from J, leaving 11 bases between them. The CDR3 contains 11 residues. Germline CDR1 reads SQVTM; CDR2 reads ANQGSEA.

The rearrangement links TRBV29-1 to TRBJ1-2; 7 nucleotides agree with TRBD1. This CDR3 contains 11 residues. In germline, CDR1 is SQVTM, CDR2 ANQGSEA. Germline trimming cut 8 bases from V and 8 bases from J; bases unmatched to any gene: 8. In DNA, the CDR3 is TGCAGCTTATTCCAGGGGGAAGGCTACACCTTC. Encoded protein: CSLFQGEGYTF.

This chain connects TRBV2 to TRBJ1-2, with D possibly matching TRBD1 (6 bases). Germline CDR1 reads SNHLY; CDR2 reads FYNNEI. The V and J ends lost 0 bases and 3 bases respectively, with 14 bases between them. The CDR3 has 16 residues. For the CDR3, the DNA is TGTGCCAGCAGTGAAGCGCTTCAAGGGGGAGACTATGGCTACACCTTC. Its protein product is CASSEALQGGDYGYTF.

This clonotype came up many times. The chain joins TRBV2 to TRBJ1-5; weak D call: TRBD1 (5 bases). The CDR3 extends over 17 amino acids. Germline-derived CDR1 and CDR2 are SNHLY and FYNNEI. The V end lost 6 bases, the J end lost 2 bases, and 20 bases lay between the germline ends. CDR3 nucleotides: TGTGCCAGCAGCAAACACCCGGACACTCTGGGCAATCAGCCCCAGCATTTT. Protein: CASSKHPDTLGNQPQHF.

CDR3 loop: CASSPGQGITYEQYF. The DNA of the CDR3 is TGTGCCAGCAGCCCGGGACAGGGGATTACCTACGAGCAGTACTTC. The J gene is TRBJ2-7, the V gene TRBV7-9; 10 nucleotides line up with TRBD1. Germline CDR1 SEHNR, CDR2 FQNEAQ (reference sequence). The CDR3 totals 15 residues. With V trimmed by 5 bases and J by 2 bases, 6 bases remained unmatched.

In its sample, this clonotype was seen a few times. The gene calls are TRBV7-2 and TRBJ1-1; no clear D gene. The V and J ends lost 3 bases and 7 bases respectively, with 30 bases between them. The CDR3 sequence is 19 residues long. The germline CDR1 and CDR2 sequences are SGHTA and FQGNSA. CDR3 sequence reads: CASSFGGGSGAWVLLEAFF. DNA of the CDR3: TGTGCCAGCAGCTTTGGTGGCGGGAGTGGAGCCTGGGTCCTACTTGAAGCTTTCTTT.

This clonotype was observed a few times. V and J are TRBV10-3 and TRBJ1-2; maybe TRBD1 (5 bases). This CDR3 contains 13 residues. Germline V CDR1 and CDR2: ENHRY, SYGVKD. V lost 8 bases, J lost 0 bases, and 10 bases lay in between. CDR3 sequence: CAIGDRPNYGYTF. The CDR3 DNA reads as TGTGCCATCGGCGACAGACCTAACTATGGCTACACCTTC.

The J gene is TRBJ1-1, the V gene TRBV2, with TRBD1 matching 8 bases. V shed 3 bases and J 1 base; nucleotides not matched to a gene: 7. The CDR3 runs to 16 residues. Germline CDR1 and CDR2: SNHLY and FYNNEI. CDR3 sequence reads: CASSDRQGTRNTEAFF. CDR3 in DNA: TGTGCCAGCAGTGACCGACAGGGGACGAGGAACACTGAAGCTTTCTTT.

The chain joins TRBV10-3 to TRBJ2-2, with D perhaps assigned TRBD1 or TRBD2 (5 bases each). The CDR3 length is 14 residues. The V and J ends lost 0 bases and 7 bases respectively, with 9 bases between them. Germline V lookup: CDR1 ENHRY, CDR2 SYGVKD. CDR3 loop: CAISESTGGGELFF. CDR3 sequence (DNA): TGTGCCATCAGTGAGTCGACTGGGGGCGGGGAGCTGTTTTTT.

The chain combines TRBV3-1 with TRBJ2-5; 8 bases fit TRBD1. The V gene end was trimmed by 0 bases and the J gene end by 1 base; junction bases not matched to a gene: 4. CDR1 LGHDT and CDR2 YNNKEL come from the germline V gene (reference sequence). This CDR3 comprises 16 residues. CDR3 nucleotide sequence: TGTGCCAGCAGCCAAGATGGACAGGGTACCCAAGAGACCCAGTACTTC. As protein: CASSQDGQGTQETQYF.

The table lists this clonotype with a few counts. The junction departs from the called germline gene at one end, perhaps through a read error. The chain couples TRBV6-2 or TRBV6-3 to TRBJ1-2; 7 positions match TRBD1. The CDR3 has 12 residues. Germline V gives CDR1 MNHEY, CDR2 SVGEGT. For the CDR3, the DNA is TGTGCCAGCAGTTACTTCCCCTGGGACAGCCACTTC. Translating gives CASSYFPWDSHF.

A word on this clonotype: A read error may produce the germline difference seen at one junction end. The rearrangement joins TRBV6-5 to TRBJ1-1, with D possibly TRBD1 on 6 matching bases. The CDR3 covers 13 residues. Germline assignment: CDR1 MNHEY and CDR2 SVGAGI. This CDR3 reads CASSLTGNTGAFF. The CDR3 bases are TGTGCCAGCAGTTTAACAGGGAACACTGGAGCTTTCTTT.

This clonotype has a count of ten or more. This chain connects TRBV11-2 to TRBJ1-6; 10 bases line up with TRBD1. V dropped 8 bases and J dropped 6; count of bases not matched to a gene: 7. Germline CDR1 and CDR2: SGHAT and FQNNGV. The CDR3 runs 15 residues. This CDR3 reads CASSDRGYGNSPLHF. As DNA, the CDR3 is TGTGCCAGCTCGGACAGGGGGTATGGTAATTCACCCCTCCACTTT.

In this sample, this clonotype turned up many times. V and J are TRBV29-1 and TRBJ2-5; tentatively, D is TRBD1 (5 bases). This CDR3 comprises 13 residues. The V gene's germline CDR1 is SQVTM and CDR2 ANQGSEA. Trimming removed 4 bases at V and 3 bases at J, with 12 bases between. The DNA of the CDR3 is TGCAGCGTTGGGAAGGCAGGGAAAGAGACCCAGTACTTC. This translates into CSVGKAGKETQYF.

This clonotype appeared once. One end of the junction varies from germline; a read error may be responsible. The chain carries TRBV20-1 and TRBJ1-1, with D perhaps matching TRBD1 (5 bases). This CDR3 region has 13 residues. The germline V gene encodes CDR1 DFQATT and CDR2 SNEGSKA (reference sequence). Here the CDR3 reads CAWRTGLNTEAFF. The DNA for the CDR3 is TGTGCCTGGAGGACGGGGCTGAACACTGAAGCTTTCTTT.

This clonotype was observed a few times. V and J are TRBV6-5 and TRBJ2-7; 8 positions agree with TRBD1. Germline trimming cut 4 bases from V and 4 bases from J; bases unmatched to any gene: 12. Germline lookup yields CDR1 MNHEY and CDR2 SVGAGI. The CDR3 covers 16 residues. DNA for the CDR3: TGTGCCAGCAGTTTTTCGTTGGGGACAGGTCTATACGAGCAGTACTTC. Translation: CASSFSLGTGLYEQYF.

Many counts were recorded for this clonotype. This chain uses TRBV7-8 with TRBJ1-5; D unresolved. There are 14 residues in the CDR3. Germline V gene lookup returns CDR1 SGHVS and CDR2 FQNEAQ. The V end was cut by 3 bases, the J end by 7 bases, with 13 bases between. The CDR3 sequence is CASSLRRMLQPQHF. The CDR3 region has the DNA TGTGCCAGCAGCTTGCGCAGAATGTTGCAGCCCCAGCATTTT.

This clonotype was recorded a few times. The V gene is TRBV13, the J gene TRBJ2-7; TRBD2 matches 8 bases. The CDR3 spans 17 residues. The ends lost 2 bases at V and 5 bases at J; junction bases unmatched: 14. CDR1 PRHDT and CDR2 FYEKMQ come from the germline V gene (reference sequence). The CDR3 nucleotides read TGTGCCAGCAGCTTAAGAAATCCGGGGCGGGAGGAGGACGAGCAGTACTTC. Translation gives CASSLRNPGREEDEQYF.

With regard to this clonotype: The junction departs from the called germline gene at one end, perhaps through a read error. The V and J genes are TRBV4-3 and TRBJ2-7; no reliable D call. Looked up from germline, CDR1 is LGHNA and CDR2 is YSLEER. This CDR3 is built from 14 residues. This CDR3 is CASSPRHGLYEQNF. CDR3 bases: TGCGCCAGCAGCCCGAGACACGGTCTCTACGAGCAGAACTTC.

The V and J genes are TRBV7-9 and TRBJ2-7; unclear D gene. Germline CDR1 is SEHNR and CDR2 is FQNEAQ (reference sequence). CDR3 size: 15 residues. V was shortened by 5 bases and J by 0 bases, with 14 bases between the two germline ends. DNA of the CDR3: TGTGCCAGCAGCACCGACGGACGGAGCTCCTACGAGCAGTACTTC. Translation: CASSTDGRSSYEQYF.